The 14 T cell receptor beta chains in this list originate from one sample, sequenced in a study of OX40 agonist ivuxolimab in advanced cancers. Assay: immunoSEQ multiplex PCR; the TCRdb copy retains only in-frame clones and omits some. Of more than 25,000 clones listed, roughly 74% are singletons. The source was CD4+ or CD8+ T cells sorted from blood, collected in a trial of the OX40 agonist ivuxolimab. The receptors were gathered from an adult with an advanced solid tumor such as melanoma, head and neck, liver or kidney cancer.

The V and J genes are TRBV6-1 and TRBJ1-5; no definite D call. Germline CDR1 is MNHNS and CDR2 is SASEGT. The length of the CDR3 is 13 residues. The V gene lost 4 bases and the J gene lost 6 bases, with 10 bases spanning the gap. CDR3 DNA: TGTGCCAGCAGTGTCCACTTTTTTCAGCCCCAGCATTTT. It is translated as CASSVHFFQPQHF.

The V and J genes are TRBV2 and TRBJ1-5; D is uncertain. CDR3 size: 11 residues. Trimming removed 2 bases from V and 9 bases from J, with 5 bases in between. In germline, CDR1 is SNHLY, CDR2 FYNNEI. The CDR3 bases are TGTGCCAGCAGTGAAAGTGGGCCCCAGCATTTT. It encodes CASSESGPQHF.

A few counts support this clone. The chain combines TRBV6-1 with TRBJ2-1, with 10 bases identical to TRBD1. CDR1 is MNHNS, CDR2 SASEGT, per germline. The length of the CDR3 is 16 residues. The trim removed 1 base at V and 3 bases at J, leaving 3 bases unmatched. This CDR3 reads CASSEGGTGDYNEQFF. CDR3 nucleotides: TGTGCCAGCAGTGAAGGCGGGACAGGGGACTACAATGAGCAGTTCTTC.

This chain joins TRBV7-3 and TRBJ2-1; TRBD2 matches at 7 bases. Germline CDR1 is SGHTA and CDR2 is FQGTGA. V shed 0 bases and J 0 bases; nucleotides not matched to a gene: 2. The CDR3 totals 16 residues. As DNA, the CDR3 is TGTGCCAGCAGCTTAACGGGAGGGAGCTCCTACAATGAGCAGTTCTTC. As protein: CASSLTGGSSYNEQFF.

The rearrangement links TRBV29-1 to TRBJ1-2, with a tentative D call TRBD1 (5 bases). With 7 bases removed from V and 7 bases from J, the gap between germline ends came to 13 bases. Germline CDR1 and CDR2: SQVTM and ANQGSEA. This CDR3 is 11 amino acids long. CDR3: CSAPGNTGYTF. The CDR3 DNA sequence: TGCAGCGCCCCAGGGAATACTGGCTACACCTTC.

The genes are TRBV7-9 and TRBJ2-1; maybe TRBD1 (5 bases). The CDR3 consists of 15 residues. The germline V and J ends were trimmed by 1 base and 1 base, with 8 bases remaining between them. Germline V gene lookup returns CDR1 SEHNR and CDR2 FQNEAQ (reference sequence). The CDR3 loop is CASSLGQGSYNEQFF. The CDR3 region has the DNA TGTGCCAGCAGCTTAGGGCAGGGATCCTACAATGAGCAGTTCTTC.

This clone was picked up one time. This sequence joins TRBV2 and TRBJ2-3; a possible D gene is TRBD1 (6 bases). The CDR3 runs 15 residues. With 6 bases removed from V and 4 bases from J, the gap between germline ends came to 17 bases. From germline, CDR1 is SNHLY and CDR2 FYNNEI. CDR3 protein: CASSIQGYRADTQYF. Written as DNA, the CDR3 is TGTGCCAGCAGCATCCAAGGTTACAGGGCAGATACGCAGTATTTT.

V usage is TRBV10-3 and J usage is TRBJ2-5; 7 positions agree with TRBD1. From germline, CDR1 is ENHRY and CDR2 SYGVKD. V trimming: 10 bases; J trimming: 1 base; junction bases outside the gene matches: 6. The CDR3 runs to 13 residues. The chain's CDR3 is CATGQEAQETQYF. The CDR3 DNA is TGTGCCACAGGACAGGAGGCCCAAGAGACCCAGTACTTC.

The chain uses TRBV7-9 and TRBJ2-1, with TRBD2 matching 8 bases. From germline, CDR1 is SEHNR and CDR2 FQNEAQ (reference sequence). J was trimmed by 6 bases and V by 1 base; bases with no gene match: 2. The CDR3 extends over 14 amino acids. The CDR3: CASSLGAGGNEQFF. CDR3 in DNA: TGTGCCAGCAGCTTAGGTGCGGGGGGCAATGAGCAGTTCTTC. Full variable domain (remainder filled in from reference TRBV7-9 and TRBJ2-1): DTGVSQNPRHKITKRGQNVTFRCDPISEHNRLYWYRQTLGQGPEFLTYFQNEAQLEKSRLLSDRFSAERPKGSFSTLEIQRTEQGDSAMYLCASSLGAGGNEQFFGPGTRLTVL.

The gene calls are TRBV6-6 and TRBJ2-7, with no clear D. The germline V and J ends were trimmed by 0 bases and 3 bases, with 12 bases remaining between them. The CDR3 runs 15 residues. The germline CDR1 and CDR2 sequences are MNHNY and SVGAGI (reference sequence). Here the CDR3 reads CASSYSGLPGYEQYF. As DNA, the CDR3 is TGTGCCAGCAGTTACTCGGGCCTCCCCGGCTACGAGCAGTACTTC.

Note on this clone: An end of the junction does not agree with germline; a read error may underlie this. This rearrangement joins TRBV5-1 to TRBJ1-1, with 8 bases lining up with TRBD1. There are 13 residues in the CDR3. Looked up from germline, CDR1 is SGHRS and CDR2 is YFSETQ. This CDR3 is CTSSPQGASEAFF. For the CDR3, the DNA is TGCACCAGCAGCCCCCAGGGGGCGAGTGAAGCTTTCTTT. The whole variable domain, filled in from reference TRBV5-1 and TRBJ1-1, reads KAGVTQTPRYLIKTRGQQVTLSCSPISGHRSVSWYQQTPGQGLQFLFEYFSETQRNKGNFPGRFSGRQFSNSRSEMNVSTLELGDSALYLCTSSPQGASEAFFGQGTRLTVV.

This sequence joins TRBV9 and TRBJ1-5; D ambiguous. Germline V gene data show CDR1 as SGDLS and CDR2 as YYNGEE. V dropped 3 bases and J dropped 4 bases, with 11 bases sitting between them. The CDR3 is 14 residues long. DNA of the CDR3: TGTGCCAGCAGCGCCGGGAGTGCAAATCAGCCCCAGCATTTT. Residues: CASSAGSANQPQHF.

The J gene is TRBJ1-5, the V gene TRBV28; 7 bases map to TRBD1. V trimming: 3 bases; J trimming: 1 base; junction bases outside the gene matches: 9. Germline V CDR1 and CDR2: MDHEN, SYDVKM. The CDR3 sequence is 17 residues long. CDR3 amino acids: CASSFTGARRSNQPQHF. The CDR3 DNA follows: TGTGCCAGCAGTTTTACAGGGGCCCGCCGAAGCAATCAGCCCCAGCATTTT.

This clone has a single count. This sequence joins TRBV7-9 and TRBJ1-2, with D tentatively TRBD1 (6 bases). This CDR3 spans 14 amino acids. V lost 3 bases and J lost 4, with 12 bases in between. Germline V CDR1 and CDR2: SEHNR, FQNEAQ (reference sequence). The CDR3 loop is CASSLEVRGYGYTF. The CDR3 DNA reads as TGTGCCAGCAGCTTGGAAGTCAGGGGCTATGGCTACACCTTC.